What follows describes a single T cell receptor beta chain. The CDR3 extends over 17 amino acids. Looked up from germline, CDR1 is LNHDA and CDR2 is SQIVND (reference sequence). V was shortened by 1 base and J by 7 bases, with 20 bases between the two germline ends. The repertoire was sequenced with immunoSEQ multiplex PCR; TCRdb's copy has only in-frame clones and lacks some. The profile shows about 220,000 clones, more than 65% of them singletons. This record comes from a study of blood T cell repertoires in COVID-19. For the study at large: From T cells, B-cell-depleted T cells, or PBMCs came the material, which was cDNA or gDNA.

The sample comprised peripheral blood. The gene calls are TRBV19 and TRBJ1-5; TRBD1 is a possible D gene (6 bases). The receptor's source is a woman in her twenties or thirties who had recovered from COVID-19. The CDR3 DNA reads as TGTGCCAGTAGTATAGTACAACTAGGGGGATCGGGCCAGCCCCAGCATTTT. Translating gives CASSIVQLGGSGQPQHF.